Presented here are 24 T cell receptor beta chains from one specimen sequenced in a study of T cells in Graves' hyperthyroidism and ophthalmopathy. TCR beta CDR3 sequences were amplified from RNA transcripts. The primer set for the first-round RT-PCR of the TCR CDR3 was HTBI. TCRdb re-derived calls from the multiplex PCR reads in MiXCR, one entry per CDR3 protein. The table records 310,000 or so distinct CDR3 sequences, around 15% of them present only once. Input material: blood. Receptor source: a woman aged 55-69 years with Graves' ophthalmopathy.

This clonotype was detected ten times or more. The V and J genes are TRBV20-1 and TRBJ1-2, with 9 bases lining up with TRBD1. Germline V gene data show CDR1 as DFQATT and CDR2 as SNEGSKA (reference sequence). Trimming took 1 base from V and 3 from J; bases not matched to a gene: 3. This CDR3 spans 14 amino acids. The CDR3: CSARVRDRDYGYTF. CDR3 coding DNA: TGCAGTGCTAGAGTCCGGGACAGGGACTATGGCTACACCTTC.

This clonotype was detected ten times or more. J is TRBJ1-1 and V is TRBV28, with no clear D. In germline, CDR1 is MDHEN, CDR2 SYDVKM. Trimming left V 1 base short and J 1 base short, with 10 bases between. The CDR3 is 15 amino acids. The CDR3 sequence: CASSLYGEGNTEAFF. CDR3 DNA: TGTGCCAGCAGTTTATATGGGGAGGGGAACACTGAAGCTTTCTTT.

This clonotype appeared a few times. The chain has TRBV28 and TRBJ2-7; 8 nucleotides agree with TRBD1. Looked up from germline, CDR1 is MDHEN and CDR2 is SYDVKM. The CDR3 length is 16 residues. After removal of 5 bases from V and 2 bases from J, the junction contained 11 bases not matched to a gene. The CDR3 reads CASSLGPGTGTYEQYF. The DNA for the CDR3 is TGTGCCAGCAGTCTAGGCCCCGGGACAGGCACCTACGAGCAGTACTTC. Complete variable domain (other parts from reference TRBV28 and TRBJ2-7): DVKVTQSSRYLVKRTGEKVFLECVQDMDHENMFWYRQDPGLGLRLIYFSYDVKMKEKGDIPEGYSVSREKKERFSLILESASTNQTSMYLCASSLGPGTGTYEQYFGPGTRLTVT.

This clonotype has only one observation. A much larger clone is a single base away; this may be a read error. This sequence joins TRBV18 and TRBJ1-2; D gene unclear. Germline assignment: CDR1 KGHSH and CDR2 LQKENI. Between the trimmed V and J ends, which lost 2 bases and 7 bases, there was a span of 14 bases. The CDR3 covers 14 residues. The CDR3 is CASSPTDWEAGYTF. DNA for the CDR3: TGTGCCAGCTCACCAACCGACTGGGAGGCTGGCTACACCTTC.

The chain is built from TRBV7-9 and TRBJ2-5; 10 bases match TRBD2. Germline V gives CDR1 SEHNR, CDR2 FQNEAQ (reference sequence). The CDR3 sequence is 14 residues long. V was pared by 11 bases and J by 2 bases, with 8 bases of the junction left unmatched. CDR3 in DNA: TGTGCCTGGAGCGGACTAGCGGCTCAAGAGACCCAGTACTTC. Amino acids: CAWSGLAAQETQYF.

In its sample, this clonotype was seen a few times. The chain combines TRBV19 with TRBJ1-4, with D possibly matching TRBD1 (6 bases). The CDR3 runs 16 residues. V was pared by 3 bases and J by 7 bases, with 18 bases between. Germline V CDR1 and CDR2: LNHDA, SQIVND (reference sequence). The CDR3 coding sequence is TGTGCCAGTAGTATGATCAGGGGCCAGCGTGGTGAAAAACTGTTTTTT. Residues: CASSMIRGQRGEKLFF.

This clonotype has only one observation. Given a much more abundant clone one base away, this may be a read error. The chain combines TRBV7-2 with TRBJ1-6; D possibly corresponds to TRBD1 (6 bases). CDR1 and CDR2 (germline): SGHTA, FQGNSA. The CDR3 sequence is 16 residues long. Here the CDR3 reads CASSLAGPGHNLPLHF. The DNA for the CDR3 is TGTGCCAGCAGCTTAGCTGGTCCGGGACATAATTTACCCCTCCACTTT.

This clonotype has just a few counts. The genes are TRBV19 and TRBJ2-5, with D hard to call. The CDR3 loop spans 13 amino acids. From germline, CDR1 is LNHDA and CDR2 SQIVND (reference sequence). V shed 5 bases and J shed 5 bases, with 12 bases lying between them. In nucleotides, the CDR3 is TGTGCCAGTAGTTTCGCCGGTGGGGAGACCCAGTACTTC. It is translated as CASSFAGGETQYF.

This clonotype was recorded at least ten times. The chain is built from TRBV5-1 and TRBJ2-3; TRBD2 aligns across 9 bases. V lost 0 bases to trimming and J lost 0 bases; unmatched junction nucleotides: 5. The germline gives CDR1 SGHRS, CDR2 YFSETQ. The CDR3 spans 17 residues. The CDR3 is CASSLVASGDSTDTQYF. CDR3 bases: TGCGCCAGCAGCTTGGTGGCTAGCGGGGATAGCACAGATACGCAGTATTTT.

The gene calls are TRBV11-2 and TRBJ2-1; 7 bases map to TRBD2. CDR1 is SGHAT and CDR2 is FQNNGV in the germline V gene. J gave up 5 bases and V 0 bases, and 10 bases lay outside the gene matches. CDR3 size: 17 residues. CDR3 nucleotide sequence: TGTGCCAGCAGCTTAGATCCTCTGCGGGGGAGAAACAATGAGCAGTTCTTC. Translating it yields CASSLDPLRGRNNEQFF.

This clonotype was seen a few times. The chain combines TRBV6-1 with TRBJ1-5; the D gene is possibly TRBD1 (5 bases). The CDR3 is 18 amino acids. The V end lost 10 bases, the J end lost 0 bases, and 25 bases lay between the germline ends. Germline CDR1 MNHNS, CDR2 SASEGT. The CDR3 DNA reads as TGTGCCACTCTACCCAGGCAGGGCCTAAAATATAGCAATCAGCCCCAGCATTTT. Amino acids: CATLPRQGLKYSNQPQHF.

This clonotype came up many times. This chain connects TRBV14 to TRBJ2-5; D gene uncertain. Germline V lookup: CDR1 SGHDN, CDR2 FVKESK. The CDR3 contains 14 residues. Deletions cut 0 bases from V and 8 bases from J, with 13 bases between. The CDR3 coding sequence is TGTGCCAGCAGCCAAGAATTTCCTATAGGAACCCAGTACTTC. Protein: CASSQEFPIGTQYF.

This clonotype was counted at least ten times. CDR3 loop: CASSQGLANSYEQYF. The DNA for the CDR3 is TGCGCCAGCAGCCAAGGTCTGGCAAACTCCTACGAGCAGTACTTC. V usage is TRBV4-1 and J usage is TRBJ2-7; no firm D call. V dropped 1 base and J dropped 0 bases, with 10 bases sitting between them. The CDR3 is made up of 15 amino acids. Germline V gene sequence: CDR1 MGHRA, CDR2 YSYEKL.

This clonotype was detected a few times. J is TRBJ2-1 and V is TRBV28, with 9 positions matching TRBD1. The CDR3 loop spans 15 amino acids. V gave up 7 bases and J gave up 8 bases; unmatched junction bases: 12. Germline V gene sequence: CDR1 MDHEN, CDR2 SYDVKM. Here the CDR3 reads CASTSDRGDVYEQFF. CDR3 sequence (DNA): TGTGCCAGCACCTCAGACAGGGGGGATGTCTATGAGCAGTTCTTC.

This clonotype was seen a handful of times. The chain has TRBV5-5 and TRBJ1-1; D might be TRBD1 (5 bases). This CDR3 has 14 amino acids. V was clipped by 5 bases and J by 1 base, with 12 bases between them. Germline-derived CDR1 and CDR2 are SGHKS and YYEKEE (reference sequence). CDR3 in amino acids: CASRRAGGNTEAFF. In nucleotides, the CDR3 is TGTGCCAGCAGGCGTGCGGGGGGGAACACTGAAGCTTTCTTT. The whole variable domain, remainder taken from reference TRBV5-5 and TRBJ1-1, is DAGVTQSPTHLIKTRGQQVTLRCSPISGHKSVSWYQQVLGQGPQFIFQYYEKEERGRGNFPDRFSARQFPNYSSELNVNALLLGDSALYLCASRRAGGNTEAFFGQGTRLTVV.

This clonotype was found many times. The chain is built from TRBV28 and TRBJ2-7, with 7 bases aligning to TRBD1. The CDR3 spans 13 residues. J lost 1 base, V lost 5 bases, and 2 bases had no gene match. The V gene's germline CDR1 is MDHEN and CDR2 SYDVKM. CDR3 bases: TGTGCCAGCAGTCCGGGACAGTCCTACGAGCAGTACTTC. Protein product: CASSPGQSYEQYF.

In its sample, this clonotype was seen many times. This sequence joins TRBV6-1 and TRBJ2-1, with 9 bases lining up with TRBD1. Germline V lookup: CDR1 MNHNS, CDR2 SASEGT. There are 14 residues in the CDR3. V lost 8 bases and J lost 9; bases outside the gene matches: 11. The CDR3 DNA reads TGTGCCAGCGGATCCACTACAGGGGGCGTTGAGCAGTTCTTC. It encodes CASGSTTGGVEQFF.

The V and J genes are TRBV10-3 and TRBJ2-7; 8 bases fit TRBD1. With 5 bases clipped from V and 0 bases from J, the junction kept 3 bases outside the gene matches. Germline CDR1 reads ENHRY; CDR2 reads SYGVKD. The CDR3 length is 14 residues. Written as DNA, the CDR3 is TGTGCCATCAGTAGACAGGGGAGCTCCTACGAGCAGTACTTC. It is translated as CAISRQGSSYEQYF.

This clonotype was counted at least ten times. The gene calls are TRBV10-3 and TRBJ1-5; tentatively, D is TRBD1 (6 bases). Trimming removed 5 bases at V and 4 bases at J, with 15 bases between. The CDR3 has 15 residues. Germline V gene data show CDR1 as ENHRY and CDR2 as SYGVKD. The CDR3 sequence is CAISQGLSENQPQHF. The CDR3, as DNA: TGTGCCATCAGTCAGGGGTTGTCAGAAAATCAGCCCCAGCATTTT.

This clonotype was found many times. The chain recombines TRBV28 with TRBJ1-5; possible D gene TRBD1, 5 bases. Germline CDR1 MDHEN, CDR2 SYDVKM. The germline V and J ends were trimmed by 4 bases and 3 bases, with 16 bases remaining between them. The CDR3 totals 16 residues. CDR3 protein: CASSSIDQGYNQPQHF. CDR3 coding DNA: TGTGCCAGCAGTTCCATCGACCAGGGATACAATCAGCCCCAGCATTTT. The whole variable domain, remainder taken from reference TRBV28 and TRBJ1-5, is DVKVTQSSRYLVKRTGEKVFLECVQDMDHENMFWYRQDPGLGLRLIYFSYDVKMKEKGDIPEGYSVSREKKERFSLILESASTNQTSMYLCASSSIDQGYNQPQHFGDGTRLSIL.

This clonotype was found a few times. The V gene is TRBV6-4, the J gene TRBJ2-3, with 9 nucleotides matching TRBD2. The CDR3 extends over 17 amino acids. V shed 5 bases and J 4 bases; nucleotides not matched to a gene: 13. Germline CDR1 MRHNA, CDR2 SNTAGT. In nucleotides, the CDR3 is TGTGCCAGCAGTCGGAGTGTGGCGGGAGGGCCCGCAGATACGCAGTATTTT. Residues: CASSRSVAGGPADTQYF.

As to this clonotype: A read error may be the cause here, since a much bigger clone is one base away. V usage is TRBV6-9 and J usage is TRBJ1-6; 8 bases are a match to TRBD1. The junction had 6 bases not matched to a gene; V was cut back by 5 bases and J by 6 bases. Germline V lookup: CDR1 MNHGY, CDR2 SVAAGI. CDR3 length: 15 residues. CDR3 nucleotides: TGTGCCAGCAGTAGGGACAGGACGAGTAATTCACCCCTCCACTTT. This sequence encodes CASSRDRTSNSPLHF.

This clonotype has a handful of counts. The chain employs TRBV12-3 or TRBV12-4 and TRBJ2-3; D remains ambiguous. V was shortened by 0 bases and J by 0 bases, with 10 bases between the two germline ends. This CDR3 region has 16 residues. This CDR3 is CASSLALAASTDTQYF. CDR3 DNA sequence: TGTGCCAGCAGTTTAGCGCTTGCAGCTAGCACAGATACGCAGTATTTT.

In this sample, this clonotype turned up many times. The chain has TRBV6-2 or TRBV6-3 and TRBJ1-5; the match to TRBD1 covers 10 bases. Germline CDR1 MNHEY, CDR2 SVGEGT. Trimming took 4 bases from V and 1 from J; bases not matched to a gene: 4. The CDR3 length is 16 residues. The CDR3 reads CASSFDRGQSNQPQHF. The CDR3 DNA is TGTGCCAGCAGTTTCGACAGGGGGCAGAGCAATCAGCCCCAGCATTTT.